The next 32 T cell receptor beta chains were all read from a single sample in a study of blood T cell repertoires in COVID-19. Clones were sequenced by immunoSEQ multiplex PCR, and TCRdb holds only the in-frame ones, with some missing. The sample records about 65,000 clones, approximately 93% being singletons. Specimen: peripheral blood. These receptors all come from a man between 65 and 85 years old with active COVID-19.

The table lists this clone with a few counts. The genes are TRBV5-1 and TRBJ1-6, with D possibly TRBD1 on 6 matching bases. The V gene's germline CDR1 is SGHRS and CDR2 YFSETQ. There are 15 residues in the CDR3. Trimming took off 6 bases at V and 9 bases at J, with 19 bases between the two ends. CDR3 sequence: CASTPGTYVFSPLHF. For the CDR3, the DNA is TGCGCCAGCACCCCCGGGACATACGTGTTTTCACCCCTCCACTTT. Combining the CDR3 with reference TRBV5-1 and TRBJ1-6 gives the whole variable domain KAGVTQTPRYLIKTRGQQVTLSCSPISGHRSVSWYQQTPGQGLQFLFEYFSETQRNKGNFPGRFSGRQFSNSRSEMNVSTLELGDSALYLCASTPGTYVFSPLHFGNGTRLTVT.

This rearrangement joins TRBV19 to TRBJ2-2; possibly TRBD2 for D (7 bases). The CDR3 is 16 residues long. V lost 1 base to trimming and J lost 3 bases, with 12 bases between them. In germline, CDR1 is LNHDA, CDR2 SQIVND (reference sequence). The CDR3 bases are TGTGCCAGTAGTATAGGGGGGGGCCGCGACACCGGGGAGCTGTTTTTT. This encodes CASSIGGGRDTGELFF.

CDR3 coding DNA: TGTGCCAGCGCACAGGGTAACGAGCAGTACTTC. Translated, it gives CASAQGNEQYF. The rearrangement joins TRBV2 to TRBJ2-7; TRBD1 might be the D (6 bases). Trimming stripped 8 bases from V and 5 bases from J, with 10 bases between. The CDR3 has 11 residues. Germline V gene lookup returns CDR1 SNHLY and CDR2 FYNNEI.

V is TRBV6-7 and J is TRBJ1-3; D gene uncertain. TRBV6-7 is recorded as an ORF, its role being uncertain. This CDR3 comprises 13 residues. V lost 9 bases to trimming and J lost 0 bases, with 9 bases between them. In DNA, the CDR3 is TGTGCCAGACTGGGGAGCTCTGGAAACACCATATATTTT. Translating gives CARLGSSGNTIYF.

This sequence joins TRBV24-1 and TRBJ1-1, with D unclear. This CDR3 has 19 residues. V lost 0 bases and J 0 bases, leaving 19 bases between the germline ends. Germline-derived CDR1 and CDR2 are KGHDR and SFDVKD. For the CDR3, the DNA is TGTGCCACCAGTGATTTGACCATCGGCCCCGACACGTTGAACACTGAAGCTTTCTTT. Translation gives CATSDLTIGPDTLNTEAFF.

The chain carries TRBV11-3 and TRBJ2-1, with 10 bases fitting TRBD2. Germline V gives CDR1 SGHNT, CDR2 YENEEA. The CDR3 runs 16 residues. Unmatched junction bases numbered 3, after V lost 0 bases and J lost 4 bases. The CDR3 DNA sequence: TGTGCCAGCAGCTTAGAAGCGGGGGGGGCTTACAATGAGCAGTTCTTC. This encodes CASSLEAGGAYNEQFF.

This clone was picked up one time. In DNA, the CDR3 is TGTGCCAGCTCACCAGGGTCGGTTCGTCAGGGGCCGAACACCGGGGAGCTGTTTTTT. Protein: CASSPGSVRQGPNTGELFF. The rearrangement joins TRBV18 to TRBJ2-2, with a possible D match to TRBD1 (6 bases). Germline V lookup: CDR1 KGHSH, CDR2 LQKENI. V lost 2 bases to trimming and J lost 0 bases, with 19 bases between them. The CDR3 extends over 19 amino acids.

This clone was found a few times. The genes are TRBV5-1 and TRBJ2-4; D remains unclear. CDR1 and CDR2 from the germline V gene are SGHRS and YFSETQ. This CDR3 is built from 15 residues. V was shortened by 4 bases and J by 0 bases, with 11 bases between the two germline ends. The CDR3 DNA follows: TGCGCCAGCAGCCCACTAACACAAGCCAAAAACATTCAGTACTTC. Protein sequence: CASSPLTQAKNIQYF.

The chain recombines TRBV5-1 with TRBJ2-5; TRBD2 matches 7 bases. The CDR3 runs to 13 residues. V dropped 0 bases and J dropped 5; count of bases not matched to a gene: 1. Germline CDR1 and CDR2: SGHRS and YFSETQ. CDR3 loop: CASSLGRGETQYF. As DNA, the CDR3 is TGCGCCAGCAGCTTGGGGCGGGGGGAGACCCAGTACTTC.

The chain links TRBV2 to TRBJ2-3; 9 nucleotides line up with TRBD2. CDR1 is SNHLY and CDR2 is FYNNEI in the germline V gene. The CDR3 has 15 residues. J was trimmed by 0 bases and V by 7 bases; bases with no gene match: 5. Here the CDR3 DNA reads TGTGCCAGCATAACTAGCGGGTTTAGCACAGATACGCAGTATTTT. Translation: CASITSGFSTDTQYF. Drawing the rest from reference TRBV2 and TRBJ2-3, the complete variable domain is EPEVTQTPSHQVTQMGQEVILRCVPISNHLYFYWYRQILGQKVEFLVSFYNNEISEKSEIFDDQFSVERPDGSNFTLKIRSTKLEDSAMYFCASITSGFSTDTQYFGPGTRLTVL.

The chain carries TRBV5-1 and TRBJ2-5; 7 bases agree with TRBD2. The V segment lost 3 bases and the J segment 3 bases; nucleotides outside the gene matches: 8. Per the germline V gene, CDR1 is SGHRS and CDR2 is YFSETQ. The CDR3 consists of 15 residues. The CDR3 reads CASSWRGRVEETQYF. The CDR3 bases are TGCGCCAGCAGCTGGCGGGGGAGGGTAGAAGAGACCCAGTACTTC.

The chain carries TRBV19 and TRBJ1-5, with 8 nucleotides matching TRBD1. V lost 5 bases and J lost 5; bases outside the gene matches: 11. Germline assignment: CDR1 LNHDA and CDR2 SQIVND (reference sequence). The CDR3 loop spans 16 amino acids. CDR3 residues: CASSPAGTGGHQPQHF. CDR3 bases: TGTGCCAGTAGTCCCGCCGGGACAGGCGGCCATCAGCCCCAGCATTTT.

This chain links TRBV3-1 (or the pseudogene TRBV3-2) with TRBJ1-1; D call uncertain. The CDR3 runs to 13 residues. V shed 6 bases and J shed 3 bases, with 11 bases lying between them. Germline V gives CDR1 LGHDT, CDR2 YNNKEL (reference sequence). The CDR3 spells CASSLVEHTEAFF. The CDR3 DNA reads as TGTGCCAGCAGTCTTGTAGAACACACTGAAGCTTTCTTT.

This rearrangement joins TRBV21-1 to TRBJ2-5; no check of the table's D call, TRBD1, against the DNA was made. TRBV21-1 is a listed pseudogene. CDR3 length: 16 residues. CDR3 coding DNA: TGTGCCAGCAGCAAAGGGGGACAGGTCACCCAAGAGACCCAGTACTTC. It translates to CASSKGGQVTQETQYF.

CDR3 in DNA: TGTGCCAGCAGATCCACAGGGCTCAACATTCAGTACTTC. It specifies CASRSTGLNIQYF. J is TRBJ2-4 and V is TRBV13, with D maybe TRBD1 (6 bases). V was trimmed by 6 bases and J by 7 bases, leaving 13 bases between them. The germline V gene has CDR1 PRHDT and CDR2 FYEKMQ (reference sequence). The CDR3 covers 13 residues.

The V gene is TRBV12-3 or TRBV12-4, the J gene TRBJ1-1; D is ambiguous. Trimming removed 7 bases from V and 1 base from J, with 10 bases in between. The CDR3 has 13 amino acids. CDR3 sequence reads: CASTQTGNTEAFF. CDR3 DNA: TGTGCCAGCACCCAGACTGGGAACACTGAAGCTTTCTTT.

The chain carries TRBV6-5 and TRBJ2-5; the match to TRBD1 covers 11 bases. Losses at the gene ends were 7 bases for V and 7 bases for J; bases not matched to a gene: 5. The CDR3 totals 13 residues. Germline CDR1 MNHEY, CDR2 SVGAGI. As DNA, the CDR3 is TGTGCCAGCAATGCCGGGACAGGGGGGACCCAGTACTTC. It translates to CASNAGTGGTQYF.

Here the CDR3 DNA reads TGTGCCACCAAACCCCAGACAGGGGGGAATCAGCCCCAGCATTTT. Translation: CATKPQTGGNQPQHF. The V and J genes are TRBV19 and TRBJ1-5, with 9 bases that match TRBD1. Germline V lookup: CDR1 LNHDA, CDR2 SQIVND (reference sequence). This CDR3 spans 15 amino acids. Trimming at V came to 10 bases and at J to 4 bases, leaving 11 bases not matched to a gene. Based on the CDR3 plus reference TRBV19 and TRBJ1-5, the full variable domain is DGGITQSPKYLFRKEGQNVTLSCEQNLNHDAMYWYRQDPGQGLRLIYYSQIVNDFQKGDIAEGYSVSREKKESFPLTVTSAQKNPTAFYLCATKPQTGGNQPQHFGDGTRLSIL.

The chain joins TRBV5-6 to TRBJ1-5; 9 bases agree with TRBD1. CDR3 length: 15 residues. CDR1 is SGHDT and CDR2 is YYEEEE in the germline V gene. Germline trimming cut 4 bases from V and 3 bases from J; bases unmatched to any gene: 5. CDR3 in DNA: TGTGCCAGCAGCCTAGGGACAGGGATCAATCAGCCCCAGCATTTT. Amino acid sequence: CASSLGTGINQPQHF.

The V call is TRBV7-7, the J call TRBJ2-5; no clear D. Germline CDR1 SSHAT, CDR2 FNYEAQ (reference sequence). CDR3 length equals 13 residues. V was pared by 3 bases and J by 5 bases, with 10 bases between. The CDR3 loop is CASSFIGEETQYF. CDR3 nucleotide sequence: TGTGCCAGCAGCTTCATCGGTGAGGAGACCCAGTACTTC.

The V gene is TRBV18, the J gene TRBJ2-2, with a tentative D call TRBD1 (6 bases). Deletions cut 4 bases from V and 0 bases from J, with 12 bases between. The CDR3 covers 16 residues. Per germline, CDR1 KGHSH and CDR2 LQKENI. CDR3 bases: TGTGCCAGCTCACTCTCCCGGACAGCGAACACCGGGGAGCTGTTTTTT. It translates to CASSLSRTANTGELFF.

The chain uses TRBV5-5 and TRBJ2-7; 7 bases map to TRBD1. This CDR3 is built from 15 residues. Germline loops: CDR1 SGHKS, CDR2 YYEKEE (reference sequence). V lost 1 base, J lost 1 base, and 5 bases stayed unmatched. The CDR3 nucleotides read TGTGCCAGCAGCTTGACAGGGGCACGGTCCTACGAGCAGTACGTC. Its translation: CASSLTGARSYEQYV.

This chain connects TRBV6-6 to TRBJ2-7, with TRBD2 as a possible D gene (7 bases). Trimming cost V 8 bases and J 5 bases, with 25 bases left between them. Germline lookup yields CDR1 MNHNY and CDR2 SVGAGI (reference sequence). The CDR3 consists of 16 residues. CDR3 sequence (DNA): TGTGCCAGCGAATTTAGGTGGGGGGGCCTTTCCCACGAGCAGTACTTC. Amino acids: CASEFRWGGLSHEQYF.

The V and J genes are TRBV19 and TRBJ2-1; maybe TRBD1 (6 bases). The CDR3 has 16 residues. Germline CDR1 and CDR2: LNHDA and SQIVND (reference sequence). Trimming removed 4 bases from V and 2 bases from J, with 15 bases in between. The CDR3 DNA sequence: TGTGCCAGTAGTAAAGGGGCAGGGGTTACCTACAATGAGCAGTTCTTC. It codes for CASSKGAGVTYNEQFF.

The CDR3 DNA reads TGTGCCAGCAGCCCCCCGGGCCAAGAGACCCAGTACTTC. Encoded protein: CASSPPGQETQYF. The chain uses TRBV7-3 and TRBJ2-5, with D unresolved. Per the germline V gene, CDR1 is SGHTA and CDR2 is FQGTGA. V was clipped by 5 bases and J by 1 base, with 8 bases between them. CDR3 length equals 13 residues.

The chain carries TRBV7-8 and TRBJ2-7; 7 bases fit TRBD2. V lost 3 bases to trimming and J lost 5 bases; unmatched junction nucleotides: 7. Germline values: CDR1 SGHVS, CDR2 FQNEAQ. The CDR3 sequence is 14 residues long. The CDR3 DNA sequence: TGTGCCAGCAGCTTGGACCGGGGGGTACACGAGCAGTACGTC. Translating gives CASSLDRGVHEQYV.

V and J are TRBV5-5 and TRBJ1-1; D is unresolved. V lost 0 bases to trimming and J lost 1 base, with 7 bases between them. Germline V gene lookup returns CDR1 SGHKS and CDR2 YYEKEE (reference sequence). This CDR3 has 14 residues. The CDR3 DNA reads TGTGCCAGCAGCTTGGATCCCGGGAACACTGAAGCTTTCTTT. The encoded protein is CASSLDPGNTEAFF.

This rearrangement joins TRBV18 to TRBJ1-5, with D tentatively TRBD1 (5 bases). Trimming pared 5 bases from V and 4 bases from J, leaving 12 bases between. The CDR3 contains 14 residues. Germline CDR1 is KGHSH and CDR2 is LQKENI. The DNA of the CDR3 is TGTGCCAGCTCATGGGGGGGACCTAATCAGCCCCAGCATTTT. It codes for CASSWGGPNQPQHF.

V is TRBV5-1 and J is TRBJ2-3; TRBD1 is a possible D gene (6 bases). V shed 2 bases and J shed 3 bases, with 10 bases lying between them. In germline, CDR1 is SGHRS, CDR2 YFSETQ. The CDR3 spans 14 residues. The CDR3 loop reads CASSLQGSTDTQYF. CDR3 bases: TGCGCCAGCAGCTTACAGGGAAGTACAGATACGCAGTATTTT.

This clone was detected only once. The genes are TRBV3-1 (or the pseudogene TRBV3-2) and TRBJ1-5; 7 bases are shared with TRBD1. Germline trimming cut 4 bases from V and 5 bases from J; bases unmatched to any gene: 5. This CDR3 is built from 14 residues. Germline values: CDR1 LGHDT, CDR2 YNNKEL (reference sequence). The CDR3 bases are TGTGCCAGCAGCCCTGGGACAGCTCATCAGCCCCAGCATTTT. Protein sequence: CASSPGTAHQPQHF.

V usage is TRBV5-1 and J usage is TRBJ2-5, with TRBD1 identical over 8 bases. Germline V gene data show CDR1 as SGHRS and CDR2 as YFSETQ. J was trimmed by 2 bases and V by 4 bases; bases with no gene match: 4. CDR3 size: 14 residues. The CDR3 region is CASSARTGQETQYF. The CDR3 bases are TGCGCCAGCAGCGCGAGGACAGGGCAAGAGACCCAGTACTTC.

A single count supports this clone. The V gene is TRBV6-5, the J gene TRBJ1-1, with 8 bases matching TRBD1. Trimming removed 6 bases from V and 4 bases from J; junction bases left unmatched: 10. Germline CDR1 is MNHEY and CDR2 is SVGAGI. The CDR3 runs to 15 residues. CDR3 in amino acids: CASRPTGVGVTEAFF. The DNA of the CDR3 is TGTGCCAGCAGACCGACAGGGGTTGGTGTCACTGAAGCTTTCTTT.